This is a list of T cell receptor beta chains from one sample in a study of somatic mutations in cytotoxic T cells in rheumatoid arthritis. Libraries were prepared by immunoSEQ multiplex PCR; TCRdb keeps only in-frame clonotypes and omits some of them. Altogether approximately 17,000 clones are present, about 83% being singletons, with the ten largest covering 17%. Sequenced material: CD8+ T cells sorted from blood. All receptors derive from an adult with rheumatoid arthritis. CDR3s include the opening cysteine and the closing phenylalanine or tryptophan.

TRBJ1-1	TRBV9	CASSPDQGRNTEAFF
TRBJ2-7	TRBV2	CASSKFRTGGSSEQYF
TRBJ2-7	TRBV27	CASSFSGQRVYEQYF
TRBJ1-2	TRBV6-5	CAAGGGYGYTF
TRBJ2-1	TRBV9	CASSGGRDNEQFF
TRBJ2-7	TRBV10-3	CAIRGDTSGGLYEQYF
TRBJ2-1	TRBV14	CASSHYNDQEQFF
TRBJ2-7	TRBV29-1	CSVEQGSYEQYF
.	TRBV27	CASSYHTGAYEQYF
TRBJ2-7	TRBV4-1	CASSLRGTSAYEQYF
TRBJ2-7	TRBV6-1	CATTLGGLAEYEQYF
TRBJ1-3	TRBV4-1	CASSQAHYRSGNTIYF
TRBJ2-7	TRBV5-6	CASSLGQFKPYEQYF
TRBJ2-7	TRBV6-6	CATSLSLGQRPYEQYF
TRBJ1-3	TRBV4-1	CASSQDEGASGNTIYF
TRBJ2-3	TRBV9	CASSVGGTVTDTQYF